Listed here is a single T cell receptor beta chain. Its antigen is currently not known. Measured from the cysteine to the phenylalanine, the CDR3 is 14 residues long. The entry carries no DNA sequence. Library prep was done by 10x single-cell sequencing. 10X Genomics single-cell V(D)J and 5' gene-expression libraries were used to profile CSF cells. An Illumina NextSeq550 was used to sequence the CSF single-cell TCR libraries. The paper's processing steps were these. V(D)J reads were aligned to the vdj-GRCh38 alts ensemble 2.0.0 reference and processed with the Cell Ranger vdj pipeline. A clonotype was defined as a group of cell barcodes sharing the same set of productive CDR3 nucleotide sequences. To link clonality with transcriptional profiles, clonotype information was added to the Seurat v3.0 gene-expression metadata. Any CSF cell with more than 1,800 genes, more than 7,500 UMIs or more than 10% mitochondrial reads was removed. To find TCRs with known antigen specificity, CDR3-beta sequences were matched against VDJdb. The network analysis of clone sharing was performed with the R package qgraph and was limited to TCRs that had complete alpha and beta chains. The reads, reprocessed by TCRdb, yield one row per CDR3 protein sequence and no DNA. The V and J calls and clone size are TCRdb's, not the authors'. The sample table records approximately 1,500 distinct CDR3 sequences. 15% to 20% of the sample belongs to the ten largest clones.

The sample is drawn from a study of CD8 T cells in cerebrospinal fluid in Alzheimer's disease (dated by TCRdb to the early 2020s). For context, the study as a whole: To assess CSF T cell clonal expansion, the study used two single-cell approaches: plate-based nested PCR sequencing and droplet-based sequencing. A total of approximately 24 samples were covered by the CSF gene-expression analysis, in which Parkinson's disease patients were included. This study tested whether clonally expanded T cells could be found in cerebrospinal fluid from healthy elderly individuals and from patients with neurodegenerative disease. The droplet-based CSF comparison of patients and controls included some 10 healthy controls (just under 11,000 cells) and some 10 patients with MCI or Alzheimer's disease (approximately 9,400 cells).

Beyond this particular receptor, the publication reports: Finding EBV-specific TCRs in CSF, the authors cautioned, does not establish a causal link between EBV and Alzheimer's disease. The EBV-specific clones were neither the most highly expanded clones nor enriched among patients. The largest CSF clone made up a higher percentage of TCRs in patients with MCI or Alzheimer's disease than in controls. The overall clonality comparison included only samples with detectable clones (approximately 11 healthy, 5 MCI, 5 AD, 6 PD). In pooled data, a highly expanded clone (at least 3% of TCRs) was found in 1 of 10 healthy subjects versus most of the 6 Alzheimer's patients.

All participants were free of acute infectious disease and in good physical condition. Biomarkers including neurofilament, amyloid-beta and tau were used to confirm neurodegeneration in the patients. For droplet-based sequencing, live CSF cells were sorted with a live/dead marker. CSF was obtained by lumbar puncture, and immune cells were pelleted by centrifugation at 300g. CSF samples were inspected for red blood cells, and any blood-contaminated sample was excluded. CSF cells were cryopreserved in freezing medium, frozen overnight at -80 °C, and then stored in liquid nitrogen. Before analysis, CSF samples had been stored for less than seven months.

This TCR was sampled from a human donor with mild cognitive impairment. The rearrangement joined TRBV12-3 or TRBV12-4 to TRBJ1-1. The specimen was cerebrospinal fluid. Here the CDR3 is given as CASTKGQGGSGAFF.